Below, 15 T cell receptor beta chains from the same sample are listed, as sequenced in a study of cytomegalovirus exposure and HLA in healthy donors. PCR amplification relied on 60 Vbeta primers (plus 13 Jbeta primers). The protocol was immunoSEQ multiplex PCR, while the TCRdb copy is restricted to in-frame clones and leaves out a portion. The table includes 160,000 or so clones, 80% to 90% detected once. Specimen: PBMCs. The source is a woman under 30 in good health and CMV-seronegative.

This rearrangement joins TRBV11-2 to TRBJ1-2; no firm D call. CDR3 length: 14 amino acids. Trimming took 8 bases from V and 0 from J, leaving 13 bases between them. Germline-derived CDR1 and CDR2 are SGHAT and FQNNGV. Here the CDR3 reads CASSRGSTNYGYTF. The CDR3, as DNA: TGTGCCAGCTCCCGGGGATCTACTAACTATGGCTACACCTTC.

V is TRBV4-2 and J is TRBJ2-3; 10 bases fit TRBD1. CDR3 length: 17 residues. Germline CDR1 and CDR2: LGHNA and YNFKEQ. Losses at the gene ends were 4 bases for V and 0 bases for J; bases not matched to a gene: 7. The CDR3, as DNA: TGTGCCAGCAGCCGCAGGACAGGGGGTCACAGCACAGATACGCAGTATTTT. Translating gives CASSRRTGGHSTDTQYF.

The chain couples TRBV27 to TRBJ1-5, with a weak D call TRBD1 (5 bases). The germline CDR1 and CDR2 sequences are MNHEY and SMNVEV (reference sequence). V was cut by 8 bases and J by 6 bases, with 17 bases left in between. The CDR3 is made up of 14 amino acids. CDR3 nucleotides: TGTGCCAGCGCCCAAGGGGCGGCAAGTCAGCCCCAGCATTTT. Translating it yields CASAQGAASQPQHF.

The gene calls are TRBV11-1 and TRBJ2-1, with D perhaps TRBD2 (6 bases). The CDR3 spans 11 residues. Germline assignment: CDR1 SGHAT and CDR2 FQDESV (reference sequence). Deletions cut 4 bases from V and 8 bases from J, with 6 bases between. The CDR3 bases are TGTGCCAGCAGCTCTAGCGATGAGCAGTTCTTC. Its translation is CASSSSDEQFF.

The V call is TRBV19, the J call TRBJ2-1; D is undetermined. The germline CDR1 and CDR2 sequences are LNHDA and SQIVND (reference sequence). The V end was cut by 3 bases, the J end by 8 bases, with 8 bases between. This CDR3 comprises 12 residues. The CDR3 DNA follows: TGTGCCAGTAGTATCCCTTACTATGAGCAGTTCTTC. Translated, it gives CASSIPYYEQFF.

The rearrangement links TRBV11-3 to TRBJ2-1; maybe TRBD2 (5 bases). There are 14 residues in the CDR3. Germline V gene lookup returns CDR1 SGHNT and CDR2 YENEEA. Trimming left V 5 bases short and J 0 bases short, with 8 bases between. CDR3: CASSPGNSYNEQFF. The CDR3 nucleotides are TGTGCCAGCAGCCCGGGAAACTCCTACAATGAGCAGTTCTTC.

The chain uses TRBV28 and TRBJ2-1; 10 positions agree with TRBD2. Germline V gene data show CDR1 as MDHEN and CDR2 as SYDVKM. This CDR3 is built from 12 residues. Unmatched junction bases numbered 3, after V lost 8 bases and J lost 8 bases. For the CDR3, the DNA is TGTGCCAGCGGACTAGCGGAGGATGAGCAGTTCTTC. It yields the protein CASGLAEDEQFF. The entire variable domain, with the rest obtained from reference TRBV28 and TRBJ2-1, is as follows: DVKVTQSSRYLVKRTGEKVFLECVQDMDHENMFWYRQDPGLGLRLIYFSYDVKMKEKGDIPEGYSVSREKKERFSLILESASTNQTSMYLCASGLAEDEQFFGPGTRLTVL.

This clone was counted only a few times. The chain couples TRBV11-3 to TRBJ2-3; D gene uncertain. Germline V gene sequence: CDR1 SGHNT, CDR2 YENEEA. V was clipped by 5 bases and J by 0 bases, with 15 bases between them. The CDR3 totals 16 residues. DNA of the CDR3: TGTGCCAGCAGCCGCTATCAGCGAACTAGCACAGATACGCAGTATTTT. It translates to CASSRYQRTSTDTQYF.

This chain joins TRBV6-5 and TRBJ1-2, with D tentatively TRBD1 (6 bases). V gave up 7 bases and J gave up 2 bases, with 17 bases separating them. The CDR3 extends over 15 amino acids. CDR1 is MNHEY, CDR2 SVGAGI, per germline. The CDR3 coding sequence is TGTGCCAGCACCGATCCATCGACAGGCAACTATGGCTACACCTTC. It codes for CASTDPSTGNYGYTF.

The chain carries TRBV4-3 and TRBJ1-2, with no clear D. The CDR3 has 13 amino acids. The V gene's germline CDR1 is LGHNA and CDR2 YSLEER. With 0 bases removed from V and 10 bases from J, the gap between germline ends came to 12 bases. The CDR3 sequence is CASSQEDRRFYTF. The DNA for the CDR3 is TGCGCCAGCAGCCAAGAGGATCGGCGGTTCTACACCTTC.

V usage is TRBV2 and J usage is TRBJ2-4; 9 bases agree with TRBD1. J was trimmed by 9 bases and V by 6 bases; bases with no gene match: 24. Germline-derived CDR1 and CDR2 are SNHLY and FYNNEI. The length of the CDR3 is 19 residues. The CDR3 reads CASSYMGQGKRVSPAIQYF. The CDR3 nucleotides are TGTGCCAGCAGCTACATGGGACAGGGTAAAAGGGTCTCCCCAGCCATTCAGTACTTC. The variable domain in full, completed from reference TRBV2 and TRBJ2-4, reads EPEVTQTPSHQVTQMGQEVILRCVPISNHLYFYWYRQILGQKVEFLVSFYNNEISEKSEIFDDQFSVERPDGSNFTLKIRSTKLEDSAMYFCASSYMGQGKRVSPAIQYFGAGTRLSVL.

The chain couples TRBV18 to TRBJ1-1; D unresolved. Looked up from germline, CDR1 is KGHSH and CDR2 is LQKENI. This CDR3 is 13 amino acids long. The V end was cut by 5 bases, the J end by 1 base, with 8 bases between. The CDR3 bases are TGTGCCAGCTCAAAACAGCAGAACACTGAAGCTTTCTTT. This codes for CASSKQQNTEAFF.

The genes are TRBV11-2 and TRBJ2-2; 11 nucleotides match TRBD2. Germline V CDR1 and CDR2: SGHAT, FQNNGV. CDR3 length: 18 amino acids. Trimming at V came to 7 bases and at J to 4 bases, leaving 14 bases not matched to a gene. CDR3 bases: TGTGCCAGCATCTGGGGGGTAGCGGGAGGGCCCAGCACCGGGGAGCTGTTTTTT. This gives the protein CASIWGVAGGPSTGELFF. Drawing the rest from reference TRBV11-2 and TRBJ2-2, the complete variable domain is EAGVAQSPRYKIIEKRQSVAFWCNPISGHATLYWYQQILGQGPKLLIQFQNNGVVDDSQLPKDRFSAERLKGVDSTLKIQPAKLEDSAVYLCASIWGVAGGPSTGELFFGEGSRLTVL.

This sequence joins TRBV19 and TRBJ1-5, with D hard to call. Germline loops: CDR1 LNHDA, CDR2 SQIVND (reference sequence). The CDR3 extends over 14 amino acids. V was cut by 3 bases and J by 6 bases, with 12 bases left in between. The CDR3 nucleotides read TGTGCCAGTAGTATCGGAGTTGCGGGTCAGCCCCAGCATTTT. Its translation: CASSIGVAGQPQHF.

This chain joins TRBV2 and TRBJ1-6, with TRBD1 matching 8 bases. The J segment lost 9 bases and the V segment lost 9 bases, leaving 7 bases of the junction unmatched. Germline V lookup: CDR1 SNHLY, CDR2 FYNNEI. The CDR3 has 13 residues. The DNA of the CDR3 is TGTGCCAGTGAGACAGGGGTTGGTTCACCCCTCCACTTT. Its translation is CASETGVGSPLHF.